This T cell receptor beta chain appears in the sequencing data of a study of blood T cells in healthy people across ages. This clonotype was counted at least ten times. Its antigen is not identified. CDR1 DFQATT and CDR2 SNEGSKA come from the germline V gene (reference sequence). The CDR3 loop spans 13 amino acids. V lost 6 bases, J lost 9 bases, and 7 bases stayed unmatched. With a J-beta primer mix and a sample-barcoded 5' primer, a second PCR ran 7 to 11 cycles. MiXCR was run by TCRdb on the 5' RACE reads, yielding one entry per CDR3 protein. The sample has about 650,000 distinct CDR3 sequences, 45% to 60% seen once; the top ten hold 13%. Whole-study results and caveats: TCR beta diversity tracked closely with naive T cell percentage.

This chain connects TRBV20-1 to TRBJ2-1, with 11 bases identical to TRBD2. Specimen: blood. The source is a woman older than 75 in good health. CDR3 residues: CSADLGLAAEQFF. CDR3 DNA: TGCAGTGCCGATTTGGGACTAGCGGCTGAGCAGTTCTTC.